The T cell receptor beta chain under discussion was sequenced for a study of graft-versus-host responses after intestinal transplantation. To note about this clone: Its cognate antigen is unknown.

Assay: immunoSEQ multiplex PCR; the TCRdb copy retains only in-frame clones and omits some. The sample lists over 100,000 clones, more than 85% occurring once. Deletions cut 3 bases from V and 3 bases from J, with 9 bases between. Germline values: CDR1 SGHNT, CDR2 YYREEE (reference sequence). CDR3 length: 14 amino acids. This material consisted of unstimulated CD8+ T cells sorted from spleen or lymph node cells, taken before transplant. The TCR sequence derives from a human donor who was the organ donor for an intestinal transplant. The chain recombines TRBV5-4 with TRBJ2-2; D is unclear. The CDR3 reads CASSWTGDTGELFF. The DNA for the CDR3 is TGTGCCAGCAGCTGGACGGGCGACACCGGGGAGCTGTTTTTT.